This entry lists 8 T cell receptor beta chains sequenced from one sample in a study of vaccination effects on CD4 cells after COVID-19. No antigen is known for these receptors. Sequenced by immunoSEQ multiplex PCR; TCRdb stores in-frame clones only, minus some. Among 65,000 to 95,000 clones, 77% were seen once, and the ten largest hold under 1.2%. Antigen-specific CD4+ T cell clonotypes were called by their expansion after viral peptide-pool culture in ViraFEST. Upon completion of roughly ten days in culture, CD4+ T cells were isolated. Vaccine administered to participants consisted of two doses of either BNT162b2 or mRNA-1273. The specimen comprised CD4+ T cells from PBMCs cultured with HCoV-OC43 spike peptides, sampled after COVID-19 vaccination. Noted subset: HCoV-OC43 spike overlapping peptide pool stimulation. Receptors were obtained from a human donor who received a COVID-19 vaccine.

The CDR3 loop reads CASSYPGSSGANVLTF. The DNA for the CDR3 is TGTGCCAGCAGCTACCCAGGTTCCTCTGGGGCCAACGTCCTGACTTTC. The chain links TRBV21-1 to TRBJ2-6; whether TRBD1, the table's D call, matches the DNA was not checked. TRBV21-1 is noted as a pseudogene. This CDR3 comprises 16 residues.

This sequence joins TRBV27 and TRBJ2-2, with D perhaps matching TRBD1 (6 bases). Germline V gene lookup returns CDR1 MNHEY and CDR2 SMNVEV (reference sequence). The CDR3 runs 13 residues. With 8 bases removed from V and 2 bases from J, the gap between germline ends came to 9 bases. The CDR3 nucleotides are TGTGCCAGCGCGGACAGTAACACCGGGGAGCTGTTTTTT. Protein: CASADSNTGELFF.

This clone has more than one count but fewer than ten. The chain is built from TRBV29-1 and TRBJ2-3; TRBD2 matches at 7 bases. The length of the CDR3 is 15 residues. With V trimmed by 5 bases and J by 0 bases, 8 bases remained unmatched. Germline V gene sequence: CDR1 SQVTM, CDR2 ANQGSEA. The CDR3 is CSVPPGGTSTDTQYF. CDR3 sequence (DNA): TGCAGCGTTCCTCCGGGGGGAACTAGCACAGATACGCAGTATTTT.

V gene TRBV7-2 combines with J gene TRBJ2-5, with TRBD2 as a possible D gene (5 bases). This CDR3 spans 11 amino acids. The V end lost 8 bases, the J end lost 2 bases, and 6 bases lay between the germline ends. The germline gives CDR1 SGHTA, CDR2 FQGNSA. This CDR3 is CASRRQETQYF. The CDR3 DNA reads TGTGCCAGCCGGAGGCAAGAGACCCAGTACTTC.

The chain combines TRBV20-1 with TRBJ1-1; tentatively, D is TRBD1 (5 bases). The CDR3 extends over 15 amino acids. Germline-derived CDR1 and CDR2 are DFQATT and SNEGSKA (reference sequence). Trimming removed 3 bases from V and 1 base from J, with 15 bases in between. CDR3: CSASRGGEWNTEAFF. The CDR3 DNA follows: TGCAGTGCTAGTCGGGGAGGGGAATGGAACACTGAAGCTTTCTTT.

V and J are TRBV6-5 and TRBJ2-2, with a tentative D call TRBD1 (5 bases). V lost 6 bases and J 2 bases, leaving 7 bases between the germline ends. Germline CDR1 is MNHEY and CDR2 is SVGAGI. The CDR3 is made up of 13 amino acids. The CDR3 loop reads CASRDTNTGELFF. As DNA, the CDR3 is TGTGCCAGCAGGGACACCAACACCGGGGAGCTGTTTTTT.

V usage is TRBV2 and J usage is TRBJ2-5, with 10 bases lining up with TRBD2. CDR1 and CDR2 (germline): SNHLY, FYNNEI. This CDR3 contains 15 residues. The V segment lost 4 bases and the J segment 3 bases; nucleotides outside the gene matches: 5. The CDR3 sequence: CASSGTAGGKETQYF. The CDR3 coding sequence is TGTGCCAGCAGTGGAACAGCGGGGGGGAAAGAGACCCAGTACTTC.

The chain joins TRBV12-5 to TRBJ2-5; 9 positions match TRBD1. There are 15 residues in the CDR3. Losses at the gene ends were 6 bases for V and 6 bases for J; bases not matched to a gene: 11. Per germline, CDR1 LGHNT and CDR2 FRNRAP. The CDR3 nucleotides read TGTGCTAGTGGACAAGGGACAGGGTACGTTCAGACCCAGTACTTC. Translation gives CASGQGTGYVQTQYF.